The source of this T cell receptor (beta chain) is a study of T cell clones after liver transplantation. Study summary: Until 12-24 months post-transplant, subjects got standard immunosuppression and no induction. Samples came pre-transplant, pre-randomization before withdrawal, and post-randomization after withdrawal ended.

This clone is categorized as medium-sized. TCRdb keeps only in-frame clones here, not all; method: immunoSEQ multiplex PCR. The sample carries 20,000 to 25,000 clones, roughly 69% recorded once. In germline, CDR1 is SGHAT, CDR2 FQNNGV. Germline trimming cut 5 bases from V and 6 bases from J; bases unmatched to any gene: 5. The CDR3 has 15 residues. CD3+CD4+ and CD3+CD8+ cells were FACS-sorted from thawed unstimulated PBMCs. The sequence was obtained from a human donor who received a liver transplant. The starting material was CD4+ T cells from blood, obtained before liver transplant. The rearrangement links TRBV11-2 to TRBJ1-4, with 11 positions matching TRBD1. CDR3 region: CASSPGQGAHEKLFF. As DNA, the CDR3 is TGTGCCAGCAGCCCCGGACAGGGGGCGCATGAAAAACTGTTTTTT.